These 20 T cell receptor beta chains originate from one sample sequenced in a study of blood T cell repertoires in COVID-19. Sequenced by immunoSEQ multiplex PCR; TCRdb stores in-frame clones only, minus some. The sample lists some 70,000 clones, about 70% occurring once. What was sequenced was peripheral blood. The receptors derive from a man in his 60s with acute or convalescent COVID-19.

The chain is built from TRBV10-3 and TRBJ2-7; 8 nucleotides agree with TRBD2. Germline lookup yields CDR1 ENHRY and CDR2 SYGVKD. There are 16 residues in the CDR3. V gave up 5 bases and J gave up 3 bases; unmatched junction bases: 12. CDR3 in amino acids: CAISQGGAGASYEQYF. CDR3 sequence (DNA): TGTGCCATCAGTCAGGGCGGAGCGGGAGCAAGCTACGAGCAGTACTTC.

V gene TRBV23-1 combines with J gene TRBJ1-5; D might be TRBD1 (6 bases). Being an ORF, TRBV23-1 has a function that is uncertain. This CDR3 contains 15 residues. V lost 3 bases to trimming and J lost 5 bases, with 14 bases between them. CDR3 protein: CASSQLGDIYQPQHF. CDR3 DNA sequence: TGCGCCAGCAGTCAGTTGGGGGACATTTATCAGCCCCAGCATTTT.

This clone has just a few counts. J is TRBJ2-1 and V is TRBV11-2; D call uncertain. V lost 3 bases to trimming and J lost 0 bases, with 12 bases between them. CDR3 length: 16 amino acids. Germline CDR1 reads SGHAT; CDR2 reads FQNNGV. This CDR3 is CASSFSLKSSYNEQFF. CDR3 bases: TGTGCCAGCAGCTTTAGTCTCAAGAGCTCCTACAATGAGCAGTTCTTC.

This chain links TRBV6-5 with TRBJ2-3, with 7 positions matching TRBD2. CDR1 is MNHEY and CDR2 is SVGAGI in the germline V gene. The CDR3 has 14 amino acids. V was pared by 8 bases and J by 6 bases, with 11 bases of the junction left unmatched. The CDR3 is CASLSGPRVDTQYF. For the CDR3, the DNA is TGTGCCAGCCTTAGCGGGCCCCGAGTGGATACGCAGTATTTT.

Only one count was recorded for this clone. The chain joins TRBV10-3 to TRBJ2-1; 13 bases align to TRBD2. V gave up 9 bases and J gave up 6 bases; unmatched junction bases: 11. CDR3 length: 16 amino acids. Germline-derived CDR1 and CDR2 are ENHRY and SYGVKD. As DNA, the CDR3 is TGTGCCATAGGGACTAGCGGGAACATAGGAGGCAATGAGCAGTTCTTC. Its translation is CAIGTSGNIGGNEQFF.

The genes are TRBV27 and TRBJ2-1; 7 positions match TRBD1. Unmatched junction bases numbered 5, after V lost 5 bases and J lost 7 bases. The CDR3 has 13 amino acids. Per germline, CDR1 MNHEY and CDR2 SMNVEV (reference sequence). Written as DNA, the CDR3 is TGTGCCAGCAGTCCGGACAGGTGGAATGAGCAGTTCTTC. Amino acids: CASSPDRWNEQFF.

J is TRBJ2-7 and V is TRBV6-1; D is possibly TRBD2 (5 bases). The CDR3 is made up of 13 amino acids. Germline V gene sequence: CDR1 MNHNS, CDR2 SASEGT. V gave up 2 bases and J gave up 7 bases, with 12 bases separating them. The CDR3: CASSEPGRGEQYV. The CDR3 DNA sequence: TGTGCCAGCAGTGAACCAGGACGAGGGGAGCAGTACGTC.

CDR3 loop: CASSVATDTPNEKLFF. CDR3 nucleotide sequence: TGTGCCAGCAGCGTAGCTACGGACACCCCTAATGAAAAACTGTTTTTT. The rearrangement joins TRBV9 to TRBJ1-4, with D possibly TRBD1 on 5 matching bases. This CDR3 has 16 residues. The V gene lost 0 bases and the J gene lost 3 bases, with 12 bases spanning the gap. Germline V gene sequence: CDR1 SGDLS, CDR2 YYNGEE.

The rearrangement joins TRBV11-2 to TRBJ2-1; tentatively, D is TRBD2 (5 bases). This CDR3 has 15 amino acids. Germline V gene sequence: CDR1 SGHAT, CDR2 FQNNGV. Trimming cost V 2 bases and J 7 bases, with 15 bases left between them. CDR3 region: CASSLYHGERNEQFF. CDR3 coding DNA: TGTGCCAGCAGCTTATATCATGGGGAGAGGAATGAGCAGTTCTTC.

The genes are TRBV19 and TRBJ1-2; 8 bases agree with TRBD1. Germline loops: CDR1 LNHDA, CDR2 SQIVND (reference sequence). The CDR3 has 13 residues. With V trimmed by 5 bases and J by 7 bases, 6 bases remained unmatched. The CDR3 nucleotides are TGTGCCAGTAGTTCCGGACAGGGTGCTGGCTACACCTTC. Its translation is CASSSGQGAGYTF. The full variable domain, rest sourced from reference TRBV19 and TRBJ1-2, is DGGITQSPKYLFRKEGQNVTLSCEQNLNHDAMYWYRQDPGQGLRLIYYSQIVNDFQKGDIAEGYSVSREKKESFPLTVTSAQKNPTAFYLCASSSGQGAGYTFGSGTRLTVV.

This clone was seen a handful of times. The chain carries TRBV3-1 (or the pseudogene TRBV3-2) and TRBJ2-5; tentatively, D is TRBD2 (5 bases). The CDR3 extends over 17 amino acids. Germline V gene sequence: CDR1 LGHDT, CDR2 YNNKEL (reference sequence). V lost 0 bases to trimming and J lost 1 base, with 15 bases between them. The CDR3 here is CASSQEDRLAFQETQYF. CDR3 bases: TGTGCCAGCAGCCAAGAAGATCGGCTAGCCTTCCAAGAGACCCAGTACTTC.

This clone was observed once. The chain recombines TRBV7-7 with TRBJ2-2; D not resolved. Trimming shortened V by 5 bases and J by 1 base, and 8 bases separated the two germline ends. The CDR3 runs 14 residues. The germline CDR1 and CDR2 sequences are SSHAT and FNYEAQ (reference sequence). This CDR3 reads CASSVLVNTGELFF. The CDR3 DNA is TGTGCCAGCAGCGTTCTCGTGAACACCGGGGAGCTGTTTTTT.

This sequence joins TRBV27 and TRBJ2-1; the D is unclear. The CDR3 length is 14 residues. The germline CDR1 and CDR2 sequences are MNHEY and SMNVEV (reference sequence). Between the trimmed V and J ends, which lost 8 bases and 2 bases, there was a span of 13 bases. The CDR3: CASGPNLAYNEQFF. The CDR3 DNA is TGTGCCAGCGGCCCGAACCTAGCCTACAATGAGCAGTTCTTC.

The V gene is TRBV19, the J gene TRBJ1-6; D ambiguous. Looked up from germline, CDR1 is LNHDA and CDR2 is SQIVND (reference sequence). Trimming shortened V by 7 bases and J by 3 bases, and 10 bases separated the two germline ends. The CDR3 is 14 residues long. The CDR3 DNA is TGTGCCAGTAACCAGGCCCGCTATAATTCACCCCTCCACTTT. Its translation: CASNQARYNSPLHF.

The chain is built from TRBV2 and TRBJ1-6; 7 bases are shared with TRBD1. The CDR3 is 15 amino acids. Germline V CDR1 and CDR2: SNHLY, FYNNEI. J was trimmed by 5 bases and V by 7 bases; bases with no gene match: 8. The CDR3 protein is CASTGTAINNSPLHF. The CDR3 nucleotides read TGTGCCAGCACCGGGACAGCTATTAATAATTCACCCCTCCACTTT.

Worth noting for this clone: Additional DNA sequences in this sample encode the identical CDR3. CDR3: CASRPGGSNQPQHF. The CDR3 DNA reads as TGTGCCAGCAGACCCGGGGGGAGCAATCAGCCCCAGCATTTT. The chain is built from TRBV27 and TRBJ1-5, with D perhaps matching TRBD1 (5 bases). Trimming took off 6 bases at V and 1 base at J, with 10 bases between the two ends. CDR3 length equals 14 residues. CDR1 is MNHEY, CDR2 SMNVEV, per germline (reference sequence).

The chain employs TRBV24-1 and TRBJ2-5; 9 nucleotides align to TRBD1. Germline V gene lookup returns CDR1 KGHDR and CDR2 SFDVKD. The junction had 4 bases not matched to a gene; V was cut back by 4 bases and J by 2 bases. CDR3 size: 15 residues. The CDR3: CATSDRDRDQETQYF. CDR3 nucleotides: TGTGCCACCAGTGACCGGGACAGGGATCAAGAGACCCAGTACTTC.

The chain combines TRBV19 with TRBJ2-1; TRBD1 is a possible D gene (6 bases). The CDR3 is made up of 14 amino acids. CDR1 and CDR2 from the germline V gene are LNHDA and SQIVND (reference sequence). V lost 7 bases to trimming and J lost 9 bases, with 19 bases between them. CDR3 loop: CASTPANREGEQFF. The CDR3 bases are TGTGCCAGTACCCCGGCCAACAGGGAAGGTGAGCAGTTCTTC.

The J gene is TRBJ1-3, the V gene TRBV28; the D gene is possibly TRBD1 (5 bases). Trimming removed 3 bases at V and 0 bases at J, with 12 bases between. This CDR3 comprises 16 residues. Per germline, CDR1 MDHEN and CDR2 SYDVKM. The CDR3 DNA sequence: TGTGCCAGCAGTTTCCCGACAGCTATCTCTGGAAACACCATATATTTT. Its protein product is CASSFPTAISGNTIYF.

Note on this clone: At one of its ends the junction is not consistent with the germline gene, which may arise from a read error. Other nucleotide sequences from this sample produce the same CDR3. The V and J genes are TRBV7-7 and TRBJ2-5; TRBD2 aligns across 9 bases. The length of the CDR3 is 14 residues. Germline V gene data show CDR1 as SSHAT and CDR2 as FNYEAQ (reference sequence). CDR3: CASSLASGVETQYF. The CDR3 DNA sequence: TGTGCCAGCAGCCTAGCTAGCGGGGTAGAGACCCAGTACTTC.